Listed below are T cell receptor beta chains from one sample, sequenced in a study of Graves' ophthalmopathy and Graves' hyperthyroidism. TCRdb passed the multiplex PCR reads through MiXCR, listing each CDR3 protein once. The table includes about 370,000 distinct CDR3 sequences, about 15% detected once. Specimen: peripheral blood. The receptors originated from an adult woman with stable Graves' hyperthyroidism. Both conserved end residues are part of each CDR3. A D gene is named only where the DNA matches it firmly. A clone size is listed for some rows: how often the clone was seen (once, few, many), or a class if it is expanded.

>NA|few|TRBV30|TRBJ2-2
CAWSVHRYTGELFF
TGTGCCTGGAGTGTACACAGGTACACCGGGGAGCTGTTTTTT
>TRBD1|many|TRBV12-3/TRBV12-4|TRBJ2-1
CASKNSGTGINEQFF
TGTGCCAGCAAAAACTCCGGGACAGGGATCAATGAGCAGTTCTTC
>NA|many|TRBV4-2|TRBJ2-7
CASSQEWGSISEQYF
TGTGCCAGCAGCCAAGAATGGGGTTCGATTTCCGAGCAGTACTTC
>TRBD1|many|TRBV6-2/TRBV6-3|TRBJ2-2
CASSTMRRTGMAAGELFF
TGTGCCAGCAGTACCATGAGAAGGACAGGGATGGCAGCCGGGGAGCTGTTTTTT
>NA|many|TRBV12-3/TRBV12-4|TRBJ1-6
CASSTQGGRSPLHF
TGTGCCAGCAGCACCCAGGGAGGGCGTTCACCCCTCCACTTT
>TRBD1|many|TRBV29-1|TRBJ2-2
CSVEGTGVTGELFF
TGCAGCGTTGAAGGGACAGGGGTCACCGGGGAGCTGTTTTTT
>NA|few|TRBV20-1|TRBJ2-2
CSARDPGGEVGELFF
TGCAGTGCTAGAGATCCTGGGGGAGAGGTCGGGGAGCTGTTTTTT
>NA|NA|TRBV29-1|TRBJ1-1
CSVDTEAFF
TGCAGCGTGGACACTGAAGCTTTCTTT
>TRBD1|many|TRBV24-1|TRBJ1-1
CATRFRGQVFWAFF
TGTGCCACCAGGTTCCGGGGACAGGTTTTTTGGGCTTTCTTT
>NA|many|TRBV12-3/TRBV12-4|TRBJ2-5
CASLGSGTQYF
TGTGCCAGCCTGGGGTCCGGGACCCAGTACTTC
>NA|many|TRBV18|TRBJ2-5
CASSPTKGQETQYF
TGTGCCAGCTCACCAACGAAGGGCCAAGAGACCCAGTACTTC
>TRBD1|many|TRBV28|TRBJ2-5
CASSWDRGTETQYF
TGTGCCAGCAGTTGGGACAGGGGTACTGAGACCCAGTACTTC
>TRBD2|few|TRBV11-1|TRBJ2-1
CASSLGGGREDSYNEQFF
TGTGCCAGCAGCTTAGGTGGGGGGCGGGAGGACTCCTACAATGAGCAGTTCTTC
>NA|many|TRBV20-1|TRBJ1-1
CSARGSLGGWEAFF
TGCAGTGCTAGAGGCTCCCTCGGCGGTTGGGAAGCTTTCTTT
>NA|many|TRBV6-2/TRBV6-3|TRBJ1-1
CASRKMNTEAFF
TGTGCCAGCAGAAAAATGAACACTGAAGCTTTCTTT
>NA|many|TRBV7-2|TRBJ2-7
CASSSPAGYGQYF
TGTGCCAGCAGCTCGCCCGCAGGATACGGGCAGTACTTC
>NA|few|TRBV5-4|TRBJ2-5
CASSRDTYQETQYF
TGTGCCAGCAGCCGGGACACCTACCAAGAGACCCAGTACTTC
>NA|NA|TRBV4-2|TRBJ1-1
CASSQALHEAFF
TGTGCCAGCAGCCAAGCTCTACATGAAGCTTTCTTT
>TRBD2|many|TRBV5-1|TRBJ2-2
CASKDAGLREDTGELFF
TGCGCCAGCAAGGATGCAGGTTTGCGGGAGGACACCGGGGAGCTGTTTTTT
>NA|many|TRBV7-8|TRBJ1-5
CASSQDLYSNQPQHF
TGTGCCAGCAGCCAAGACTTATATAGCAATCAGCCCCAGCATTTT
>TRBD1|NA|TRBV15|TRBJ2-7
CATSREQGSYEQYF
TGTGCCACCAGCAGAGAACAGGGGAGCTACGAGCAGTACTTC
>TRBD2|many|TRBV9|TRBJ2-7
CASNPAGGPQEQYF
TGTGCCAGCAACCCAGCGGGAGGGCCTCAAGAGCAGTACTTC
>TRBD2|many|TRBV2|TRBJ2-5
CASGSGLLETQYF
TGTGCCAGCGGATCGGGACTACTAGAGACCCAGTACTTC
>NA|many|TRBV7-2|TRBJ2-5
CASSLLSSVQETQYF
TGTGCCAGCAGCTTACTCTCGTCGGTACAAGAGACCCAGTACTTC
>TRBD2|NA|TRBV12-3/TRBV12-4|TRBJ2-7
CASTGTSGPYEQYF
TGTGCCAGCACTGGGACTAGCGGGCCCTACGAGCAGTACTTC
>TRBD1|many|TRBV9|TRBJ1-2
CASSVGQGWGGYTF
TGTGCCAGCAGCGTAGGACAGGGTTGGGGGGGCTACACCTTC
>TRBD1|many|TRBV6-1|TRBJ2-5
CASNDYRGQETQYF
TGTGCCAGCAATGACTACAGGGGGCAAGAGACCCAGTACTTC
>TRBD2|many|TRBV6-7|TRBJ2-7
CASSRSPVLAGAWGGSYEQYF
TGTGCCAGCAGTAGGTCTCCGGTCCTAGCGGGTGCCTGGGGGGGGTCCTACGAGCAGTACTTC
>NA|many|TRBV13|TRBJ2-5
CASSGGQSQETQYF
TGTGCCAGCAGCGGCGGGCAATCCCAAGAGACCCAGTACTTC
>TRBD1|many|TRBV28|TRBJ1-2
CASSSPGQGAYGYTF
TGTGCCAGCAGTTCCCCCGGACAGGGAGCATATGGCTACACCTTC
>TRBD1|many|TRBV5-1|TRBJ1-1
CASSRLGDSAEAFF
TGCGCCAGCAGCAGACTAGGGGACAGCGCTGAAGCTTTCTTT
>TRBD2|NA|TRBV4-1|TRBJ2-7
CASSQGGSAGVYEQYF
TGCGCCAGCAGCCAAGGCGGGAGTGCGGGCGTCTACGAGCAGTACTTC
>TRBD1|many|TRBV28|TRBJ1-1
CASRLWGQGGTEAFF
TGTGCCAGCAGGCTATGGGGACAGGGAGGAACTGAAGCTTTCTTT
>NA|many|TRBV20-1|TRBJ2-6
CSASESWGAHSGANVLTF
TGCAGTGCTAGTGAGTCGTGGGGGGCACACTCTGGGGCCAACGTCCTGACTTTC
>NA|NA|TRBV12-3/TRBV12-4|TRBJ1-1
CASSLKGSNTEAFF
TGTGCCAGCAGTTTAAAGGGGTCGAACACTGAAGCTTTCTTT
>NA|NA|TRBV28|TRBJ2-7
CASRGGPYEQYF
TGTGCCAGCCGGGGCGGTCCGTACGAGCAGTACTTC
>NA|few|TRBV6-1|TRBJ1-2
CASSQGQFYGYTF
TGTGCCAGCAGTCAAGGACAGTTCTATGGCTACACCTTC
>TRBD1|many|TRBV30|TRBJ1-3
CAWKWTGGGTIYF
TGTGCCTGGAAGTGGACAGGGGGAGGCACCATATATTTT
>TRBD1|many|TRBV19|TRBJ2-7
CASSNRGNEQYF
TGTGCCAGTAGTAACAGGGGCAACGAGCAGTACTTC
>NA|few|TRBV27|TRBJ1-5
CASRIQGYSNQPQHF
TGTGCCAGCAGGATACAGGGTTATAGCAATCAGCCCCAGCATTTT
>NA|few|TRBV29-1|TRBJ2-7
CSATTSGSSYEQYF
TGCAGCGCAACGACTAGTGGGAGCTCCTACGAGCAGTACTTC
>NA|many|TRBV6-2/TRBV6-3|TRBJ2-2
CAIQGGQHTGELFF
TGTGCCATCCAGGGGGGACAGCACACCGGGGAGCTGTTTTTT
>NA|many|TRBV27|TRBJ1-2
CASKRNANYGYTF
TGTGCCAGCAAAAGGAATGCTAACTATGGCTACACCTTC
>NA|many|TRBV29-1|TRBJ2-7
CSVVGATQGYEQYF
TGCAGCGTTGTGGGTGCGACCCAGGGCTACGAGCAGTACTTC